This entry describes one TCR beta chain. The CDR3 end lies 3 residues beyond the end of the read and is filled in from the germline J gene. Other nucleotide sequences from this sample produce the same CDR3. The data belong to a study of T cells in women clearing cervical HPV infection. Study-wide context: Control women cleared a single incident HPV16 infection within 12 months. Case blood was drawn a median about 160 days after lesion detection.

Germline V gene data show CDR1 as GTSNPN and CDR2 as SVGIG (reference sequence). V was shortened by 2 bases and J by 2 bases, with 6 bases between the two germline ends. The CDR3 has 12 amino acids. Sequencing was performed with immunoSEQ multiplex PCR; in TCRdb, only in-frame clones are kept and a portion is missing. This repertoire includes some 16,000 clones. Dot-blot hybridization genotyped cervical HPV amplified with MY09/MY11 PCR. The TCR originated in a woman between 18 and 75 years old with a cervical HPV16 infection that either progressed to CIN3+ or cleared (not recorded which). This sequence joins TRBV30 and TRBJ1-2; D unclear. Material for sequencing was blood buffy coat. CDR3 DNA (partial): TGTGCCTGGAGTCGAGGGAACTATGGC. Residues: CAWSRGNYG. Given in full, the CDR3 is CAWSRGNYGYTF.